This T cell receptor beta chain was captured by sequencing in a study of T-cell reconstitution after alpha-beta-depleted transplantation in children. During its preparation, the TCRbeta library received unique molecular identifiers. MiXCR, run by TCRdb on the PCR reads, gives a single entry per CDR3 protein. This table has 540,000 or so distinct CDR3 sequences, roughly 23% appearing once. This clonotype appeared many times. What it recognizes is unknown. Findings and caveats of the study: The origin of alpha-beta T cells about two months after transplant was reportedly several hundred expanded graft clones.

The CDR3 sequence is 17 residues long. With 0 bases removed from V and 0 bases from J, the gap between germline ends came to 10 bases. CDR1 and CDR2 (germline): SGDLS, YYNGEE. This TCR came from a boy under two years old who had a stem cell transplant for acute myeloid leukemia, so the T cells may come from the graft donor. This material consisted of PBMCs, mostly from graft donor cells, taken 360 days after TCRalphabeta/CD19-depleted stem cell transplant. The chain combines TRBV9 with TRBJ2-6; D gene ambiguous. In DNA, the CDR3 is TGTGCCAGCAGCGTAGCCGATGATGCCTCTGGGGCCAACGTCCTGACTTTC. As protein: CASSVADDASGANVLTF.